The text below deals with one T cell receptor (beta chain). Its antigen is currently unknown. This record comes from a study of cytomegalovirus exposure and HLA in healthy donors. Donors had nominal health at sampling but likely had unrecorded immune exposures. PCR involved 60 Vbeta and 13 Jbeta primers. Measured with immunoSEQ multiplex PCR; TCRdb has only the in-frame clones, and not every one. The table has about 120,000 clones, around three quarters seen once. Looked up from germline, CDR1 is SEHNR and CDR2 is FQNEAQ (reference sequence). Trimming took off 5 bases at V and 0 bases at J, with 11 bases between the two ends. The length of the CDR3 is 14 residues. Study conclusions and caveats: A later analysis showed that HLA-associated TCR beta chains had undergone more clonal expansion than equally common others. A later analysis linked a missense DCLRE1C variant to TCR beta V- and J-gene trimming. Some TCR beta chains (164 of them) were listed as cytomegalovirus-associated.

Sequencing was carried out using PBMCs. The receptor's source is a middle-aged woman in good health and CMV-seropositive. The chain employs TRBV7-9 and TRBJ2-7, with D perhaps TRBD2 (6 bases). Written as DNA, the CDR3 is TGTGCCAGCAGCACCATGGGGGGCTCCTACGAGCAGTACTTC. It is translated as CASSTMGGSYEQYF.